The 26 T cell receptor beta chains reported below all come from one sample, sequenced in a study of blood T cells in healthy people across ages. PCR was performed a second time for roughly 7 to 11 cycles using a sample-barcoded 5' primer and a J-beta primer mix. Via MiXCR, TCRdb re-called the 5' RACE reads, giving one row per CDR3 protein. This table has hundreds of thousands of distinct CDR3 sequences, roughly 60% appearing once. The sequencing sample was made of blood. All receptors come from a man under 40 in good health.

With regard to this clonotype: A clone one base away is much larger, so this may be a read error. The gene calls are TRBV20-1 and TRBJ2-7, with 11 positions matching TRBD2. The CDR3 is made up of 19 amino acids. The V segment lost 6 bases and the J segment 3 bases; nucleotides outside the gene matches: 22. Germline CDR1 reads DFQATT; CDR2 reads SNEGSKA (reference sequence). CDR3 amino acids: CSAGGQESTSGRWDYEQYF. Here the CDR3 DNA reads TGCAGTGCAGGTGGACAGGAATCAACTAGCGGGAGATGGGACTACGAGCAGTACTTC.

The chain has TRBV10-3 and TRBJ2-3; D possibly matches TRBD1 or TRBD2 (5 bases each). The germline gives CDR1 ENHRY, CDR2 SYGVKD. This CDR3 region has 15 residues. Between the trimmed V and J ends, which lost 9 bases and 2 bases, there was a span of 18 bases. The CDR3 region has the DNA TGTGCCATTAGGAGGTGGGGCCAGGACACAGATACGCAGTATTTT. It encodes CAIRRWGQDTDTQYF.

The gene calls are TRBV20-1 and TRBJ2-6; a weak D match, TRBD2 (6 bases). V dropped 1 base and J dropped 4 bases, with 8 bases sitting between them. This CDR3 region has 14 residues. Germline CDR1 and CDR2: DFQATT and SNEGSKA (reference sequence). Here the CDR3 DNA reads TGCAGTGCTAGAGGGGAGGCCGGGGCCAACGTCCTGACTTTC. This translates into CSARGEAGANVLTF.

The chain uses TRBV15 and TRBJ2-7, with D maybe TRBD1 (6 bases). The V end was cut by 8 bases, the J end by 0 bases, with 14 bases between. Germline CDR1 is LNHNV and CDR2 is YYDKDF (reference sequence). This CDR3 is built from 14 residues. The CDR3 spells CATVRDRSSYEQYF. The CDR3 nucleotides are TGTGCCACCGTCCGAGACAGGAGCTCCTACGAGCAGTACTTC.

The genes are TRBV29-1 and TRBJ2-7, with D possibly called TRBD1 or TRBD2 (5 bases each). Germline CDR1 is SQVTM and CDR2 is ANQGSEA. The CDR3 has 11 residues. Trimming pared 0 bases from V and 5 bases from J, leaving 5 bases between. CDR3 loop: CSVEEGDEQYF. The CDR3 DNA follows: TGCAGCGTTGAAGAGGGGGACGAGCAGTACTTC.

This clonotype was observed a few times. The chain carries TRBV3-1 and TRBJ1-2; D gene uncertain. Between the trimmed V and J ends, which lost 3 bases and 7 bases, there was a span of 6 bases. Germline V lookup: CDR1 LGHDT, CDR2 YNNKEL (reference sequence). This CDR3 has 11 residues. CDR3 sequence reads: CASSHSSGYTF. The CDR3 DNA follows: TGTGCCAGCAGCCATTCGTCTGGCTACACCTTC.

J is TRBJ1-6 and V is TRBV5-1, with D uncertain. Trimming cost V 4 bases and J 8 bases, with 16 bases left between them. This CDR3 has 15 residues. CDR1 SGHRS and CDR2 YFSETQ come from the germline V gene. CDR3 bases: TGCGCCAGCAGCCCGTGGAGCCTAGTAGATTCACCCCTCCACTTT. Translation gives CASSPWSLVDSPLHF.

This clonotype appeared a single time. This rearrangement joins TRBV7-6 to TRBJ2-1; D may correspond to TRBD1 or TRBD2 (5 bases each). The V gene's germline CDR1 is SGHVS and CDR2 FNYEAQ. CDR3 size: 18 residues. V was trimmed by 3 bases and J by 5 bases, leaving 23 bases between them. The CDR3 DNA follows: TGTGCCAGCAGCTTTAGAGAGAGGGGTGATGTGGGGGACAATGAGCAGTTCTTC. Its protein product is CASSFRERGDVGDNEQFF.

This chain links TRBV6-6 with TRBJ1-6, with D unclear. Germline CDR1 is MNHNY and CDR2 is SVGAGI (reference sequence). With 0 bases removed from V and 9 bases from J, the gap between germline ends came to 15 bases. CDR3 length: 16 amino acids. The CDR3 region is CASSYSSGPKSSPLHF. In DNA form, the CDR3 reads TGTGCCAGCAGTTACTCATCGGGCCCCAAATCTTCACCCCTCCACTTT.

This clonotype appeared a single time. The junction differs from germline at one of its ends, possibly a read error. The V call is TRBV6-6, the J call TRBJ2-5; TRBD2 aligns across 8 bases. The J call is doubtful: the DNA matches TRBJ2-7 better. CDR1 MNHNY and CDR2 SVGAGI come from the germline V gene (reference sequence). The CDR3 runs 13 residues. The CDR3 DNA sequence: TGTGCCAGCAGTGACTCGGGGGGGTACGAGCAGTACTTC. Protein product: CASSDSGGYEQYF.

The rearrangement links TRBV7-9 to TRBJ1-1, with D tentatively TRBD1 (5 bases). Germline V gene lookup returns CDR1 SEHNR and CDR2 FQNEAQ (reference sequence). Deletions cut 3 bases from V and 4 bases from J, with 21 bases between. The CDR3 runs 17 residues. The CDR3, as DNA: TGTGCCAGCAGCTTCCCCCCGGGGGGGATGGCCGGCACTGAAGCTTTCTTT. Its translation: CASSFPPGGMAGTEAFF.

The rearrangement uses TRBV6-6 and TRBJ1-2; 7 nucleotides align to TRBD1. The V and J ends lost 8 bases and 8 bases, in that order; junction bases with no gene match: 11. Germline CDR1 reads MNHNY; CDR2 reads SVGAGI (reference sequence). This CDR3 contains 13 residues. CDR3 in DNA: TGTGCCAGCTTAATGGAGGGGGCTTGGGGCTACACCTTC. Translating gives CASLMEGAWGYTF.

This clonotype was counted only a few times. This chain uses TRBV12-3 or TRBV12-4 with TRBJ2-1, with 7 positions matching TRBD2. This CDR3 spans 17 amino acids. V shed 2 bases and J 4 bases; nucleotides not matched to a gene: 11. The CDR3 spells CASSLKIGERGYNEQFF. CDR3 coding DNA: TGTGCCAGCAGTTTAAAGATTGGGGAGCGGGGATACAATGAGCAGTTCTTC.

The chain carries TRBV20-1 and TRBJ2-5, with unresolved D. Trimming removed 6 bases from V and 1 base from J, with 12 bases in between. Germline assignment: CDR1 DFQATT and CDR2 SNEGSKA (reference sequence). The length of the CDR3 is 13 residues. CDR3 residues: CSAEVDTQETQYF. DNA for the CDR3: TGCAGTGCGGAAGTTGACACCCAAGAGACCCAGTACTTC.

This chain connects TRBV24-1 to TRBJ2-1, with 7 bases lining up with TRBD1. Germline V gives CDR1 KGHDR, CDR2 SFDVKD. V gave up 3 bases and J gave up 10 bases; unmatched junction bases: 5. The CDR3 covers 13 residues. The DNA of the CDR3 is TGTGCCACCAGTGATCCCGGACAGGACGAGCAGTTCTTC. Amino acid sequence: CATSDPGQDEQFF.

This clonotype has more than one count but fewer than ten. CDR3 sequence: CSVVAGGAGTGELFF. CDR3 nucleotide sequence: TGCAGCGTTGTGGCAGGGGGCGCAGGCACCGGGGAGCTGTTTTTT. The chain links TRBV29-1 to TRBJ2-2; 8 bases fit TRBD1. CDR3 length: 15 residues. Trimming cost V 4 bases and J 4 bases; bases outside gene matches: 8. CDR1 and CDR2 from the germline V gene are SQVTM and ANQGSEA.

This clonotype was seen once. The CDR3 protein is CASSLYQVHEQFF. CDR3 DNA: TGTGCCAGCAGCCTATATCAGGTACATGAGCAGTTCTTC. The chain joins TRBV5-6 to TRBJ2-1; D remains unclear. The CDR3 contains 13 residues. CDR1 is SGHDT, CDR2 YYEEEE, per germline. Trimming removed 4 bases from V and 8 bases from J, with 13 bases in between.

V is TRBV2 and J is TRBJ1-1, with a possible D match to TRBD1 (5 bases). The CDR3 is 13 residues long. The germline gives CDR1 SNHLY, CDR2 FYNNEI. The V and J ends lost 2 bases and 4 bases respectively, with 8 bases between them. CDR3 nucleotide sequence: TGTGCCAGCAGTGAACAGGGAACCACTGAAGCTTTCTTT. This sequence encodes CASSEQGTTEAFF.

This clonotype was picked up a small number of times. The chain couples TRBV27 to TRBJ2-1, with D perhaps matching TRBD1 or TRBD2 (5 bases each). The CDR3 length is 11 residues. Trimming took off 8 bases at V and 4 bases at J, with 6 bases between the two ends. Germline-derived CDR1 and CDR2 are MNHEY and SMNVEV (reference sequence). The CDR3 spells CASEGYNEQFF. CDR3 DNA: TGTGCCAGCGAGGGGTACAATGAGCAGTTCTTC.

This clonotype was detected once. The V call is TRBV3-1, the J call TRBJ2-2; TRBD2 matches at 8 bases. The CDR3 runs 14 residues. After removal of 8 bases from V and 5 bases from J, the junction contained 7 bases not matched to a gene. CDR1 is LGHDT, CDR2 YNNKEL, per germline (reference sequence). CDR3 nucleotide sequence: TGTGCCAGCGGGTCCGCGGGGGGTACCGGGGAGCTGTTTTTT. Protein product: CASGSAGGTGELFF.

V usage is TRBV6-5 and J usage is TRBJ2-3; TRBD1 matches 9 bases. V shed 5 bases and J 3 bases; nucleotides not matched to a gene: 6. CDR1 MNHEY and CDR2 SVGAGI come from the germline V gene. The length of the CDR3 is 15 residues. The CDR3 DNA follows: TGTGCCAGCAGTGTGGGACAGGGCCCTACAGATACGCAGTATTTT. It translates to CASSVGQGPTDTQYF.

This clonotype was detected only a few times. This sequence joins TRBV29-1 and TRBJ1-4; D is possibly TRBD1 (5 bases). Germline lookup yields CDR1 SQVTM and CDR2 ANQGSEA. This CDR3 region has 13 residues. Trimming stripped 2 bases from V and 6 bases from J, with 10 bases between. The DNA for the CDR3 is TGCAGCGTTGAAAGGGGTACAGATGAAAAACTGTTTTTT. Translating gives CSVERGTDEKLFF.

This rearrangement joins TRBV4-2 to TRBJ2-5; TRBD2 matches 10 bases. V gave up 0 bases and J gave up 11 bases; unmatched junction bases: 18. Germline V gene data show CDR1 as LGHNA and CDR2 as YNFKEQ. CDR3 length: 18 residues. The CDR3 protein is CASSQDQLPLAGDNEQYF. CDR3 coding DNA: TGTGCCAGCAGCCAAGACCAATTGCCTCTAGCGGGAGACAATGAGCAGTACTTC.

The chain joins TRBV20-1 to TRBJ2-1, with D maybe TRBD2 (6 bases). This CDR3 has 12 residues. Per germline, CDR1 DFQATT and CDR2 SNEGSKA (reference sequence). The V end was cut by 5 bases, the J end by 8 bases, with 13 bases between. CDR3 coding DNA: TGCAGTGCTCGACCCGGAGGGCATGAGCAGTTCTTC. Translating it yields CSARPGGHEQFF.

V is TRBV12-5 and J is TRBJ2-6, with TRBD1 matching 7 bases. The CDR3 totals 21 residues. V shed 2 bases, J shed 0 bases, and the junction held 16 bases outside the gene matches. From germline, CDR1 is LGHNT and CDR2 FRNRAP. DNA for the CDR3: TGTGCTAGTGGTTTGCCGCACAAATGGACAGGCCCTTACTCTGGGGCCAACGTCCTGACTTTC. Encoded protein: CASGLPHKWTGPYSGANVLTF.

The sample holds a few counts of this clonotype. CDR3 nucleotides: TGTGCCAGCAGCGTCTCGGGAGGGGGCAGGGCTTACGAGCAGTACTTC. It codes for CASSVSGGGRAYEQYF. The rearrangement joins TRBV9 to TRBJ2-4; tentatively, D is TRBD2 (8 bases). The last part of the DNA fits TRBJ2-7 better; the J call may be wrong. Per germline, CDR1 SGDLS and CDR2 YYNGEE. This CDR3 comprises 16 residues.